The 2 T cell receptor beta chains below were found in one sample sequenced in a study of regulatory T cells in long-lasting Graves disease. Building the TCR beta libraries relied on iRepertoire HTBI primers, and CDR3 regions underwent Arm-PCR. TCRdb reprocessed the multiplex PCR reads via MiXCR and lists one record per CDR3 protein. Altogether 440,000 or so distinct CDR3 sequences are present, around 17% being singletons, with the ten largest covering about 10%. Sample time point: newly diagnosed GD, antithyroid drugs for less than 3 months. PBMC RNA served as the TCR library source. This sample was shared with a second study, whose subject was T cells in Graves' hyperthyroidism and ophthalmopathy.

The sample here was peripheral blood mononuclear cells (PBMCs), taken at new diagnosis, from a patient treated with antithyroid drugs. These receptors originate from a woman in her 30s with Graves disease.

V and J are TRBV7-9 and TRBJ1-4; D is ambiguous. This CDR3 contains 12 residues. Per germline, CDR1 SEHNR and CDR2 FQNEAQ (reference sequence). Trimming removed 3 bases from V and 8 bases from J, with 7 bases in between. The CDR3 reads CASSFPGEKLFF. The CDR3 DNA follows: TGTGCCAGCAGCTTCCCGGGGGAAAAACTGTTTTTT.

This clonotype was counted many times. The CDR3 loop is CASGQYNEQFF. The CDR3 nucleotides read TGTGCCAGTGGACAGTACAATGAGCAGTTCTTC. The gene calls are TRBV27 and TRBJ2-1; a possible D gene is TRBD1 (6 bases). V was shortened by 9 bases and J by 4 bases, with 7 bases between the two germline ends. CDR1 is MNHEY, CDR2 SMNVEV, per germline (reference sequence). The CDR3 sequence is 11 residues long.